The clone carrying this TCR beta chain was detected a few times. Its specificity is unknown. This sample is drawn from a study of T cells in localized non-small cell lung cancer. Study results and caveats: Paired adjacent lung recovered a median about 60 of the top 100 tumor clones.

The CDR3 length is 16 residues. Germline assignment: CDR1 MNHNY and CDR2 SVGAGI (reference sequence). V trimming: 5 bases; J trimming: 4 bases; junction bases outside the gene matches: 12. Assay used: immunoSEQ multiplex PCR; TCRdb lists only in-frame clones, some missing. The table shows fewer than 45,000 clones, with around 80% occurring only once. V is TRBV6-6 and J is TRBJ1-2, with 8 positions matching TRBD1. The sample here was peripheral blood, taken before any cancer treatment. This clonotype was obtained from a male donor aged 60 or over with stage III squamous cell lung carcinoma. CDR3 nucleotides: TGTGCCAGCAGTCCGGACAGGGTGAGAGGAAGCTATGGCTACACCTTC. Its protein product is CASSPDRVRGSYGYTF.